This TCR beta chain was identified during a study of blood T cell repertoires in COVID-19. About the study: Donors in the United States, Italy and Spain gave samples during acute or convalescent COVID-19.

Trimming took 5 bases from V and 6 from J; bases not matched to a gene: 7. Germline V CDR1 and CDR2: SGHAT, FQNNGV. The CDR3 totals 15 residues. Study processing details: Researchers report that nucleated cell counts were estimated from reference gene primer amplification. Here immunoSEQ multiplex PCR was the method, and the copy in TCRdb shows in-frame clones only, minus some. The V and J calls and clone size come from that table; D and trimming were worked out from the DNA. The sample contains some 240,000 clones, under 90% of which appear only once. The receptor's source is a man in his 60s who had recovered from COVID-19. Sequenced sample: peripheral blood. The rearrangement uses TRBV11-2 and TRBJ1-6, with 7 bases identical to TRBD1. CDR3 nucleotide sequence: TGTGCCAGCAGCAATCGGACAGGTGGTAATTCACCCCTCCACTTT. Translating gives CASSNRTGGNSPLHF.